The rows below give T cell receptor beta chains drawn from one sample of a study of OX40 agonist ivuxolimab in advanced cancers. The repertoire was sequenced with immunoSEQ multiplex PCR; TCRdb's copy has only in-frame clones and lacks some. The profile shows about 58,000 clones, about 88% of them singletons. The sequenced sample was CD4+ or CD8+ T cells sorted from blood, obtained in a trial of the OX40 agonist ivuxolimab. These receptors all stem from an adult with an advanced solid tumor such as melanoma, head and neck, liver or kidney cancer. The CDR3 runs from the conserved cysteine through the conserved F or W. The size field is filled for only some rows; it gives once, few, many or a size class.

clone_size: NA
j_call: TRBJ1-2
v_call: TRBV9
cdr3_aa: CASSSQGNYGYTF

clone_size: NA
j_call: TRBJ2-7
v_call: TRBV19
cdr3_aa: CASSIKWDSFYEQYF

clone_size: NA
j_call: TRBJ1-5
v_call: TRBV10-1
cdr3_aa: CASREKLRDSNQPQHF

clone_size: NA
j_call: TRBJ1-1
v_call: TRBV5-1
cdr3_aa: CASSLTENTEAFF

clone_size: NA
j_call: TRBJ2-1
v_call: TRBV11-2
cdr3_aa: CASSLGVVRFF

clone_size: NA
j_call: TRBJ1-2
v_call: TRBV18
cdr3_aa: CASSAGQADAGYGYTF

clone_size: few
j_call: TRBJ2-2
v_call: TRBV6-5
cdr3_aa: CASSYGGTGELFF

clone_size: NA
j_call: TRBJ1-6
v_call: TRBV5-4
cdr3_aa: CASSFQDRGKSPLHF

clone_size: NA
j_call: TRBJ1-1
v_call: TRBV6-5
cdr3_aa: CASSNRDSNGGAFF

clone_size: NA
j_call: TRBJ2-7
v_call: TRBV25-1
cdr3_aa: CASRKGGQGVDEQYF

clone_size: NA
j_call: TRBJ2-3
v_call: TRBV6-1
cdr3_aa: CASTDEVATDTQYF

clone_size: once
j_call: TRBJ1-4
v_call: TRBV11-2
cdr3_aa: CASSPGPYRGKNEKLFF

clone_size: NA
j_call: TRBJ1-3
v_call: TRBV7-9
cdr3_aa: CASSLSTLGNTIYF

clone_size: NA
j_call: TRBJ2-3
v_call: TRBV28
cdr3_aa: CASSLRRDTQYF

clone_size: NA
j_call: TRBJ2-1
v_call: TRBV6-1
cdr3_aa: CASRDSGLGEQFF

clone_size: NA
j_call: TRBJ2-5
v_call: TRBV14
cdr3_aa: CASSLSSGVFETQYF

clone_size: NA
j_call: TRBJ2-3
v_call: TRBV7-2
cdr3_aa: CASSSRRTSGLTDTQYF

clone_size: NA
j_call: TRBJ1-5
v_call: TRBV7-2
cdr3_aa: CASTLTSGSGQPQHF

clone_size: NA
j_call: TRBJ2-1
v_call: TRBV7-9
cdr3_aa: CASSSLAGSYNEQFF

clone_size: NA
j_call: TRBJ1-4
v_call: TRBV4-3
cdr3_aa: CASSQTGFPNEKLFF

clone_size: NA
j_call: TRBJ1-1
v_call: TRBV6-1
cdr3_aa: CASSEQGNTEAFF

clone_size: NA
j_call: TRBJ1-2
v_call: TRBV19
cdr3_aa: CASSIPTDRVIGGYTF

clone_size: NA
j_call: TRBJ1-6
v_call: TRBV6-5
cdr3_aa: CASRQGRGSNSPLHF

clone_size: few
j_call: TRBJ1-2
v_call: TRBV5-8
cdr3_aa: CASSVIGTVGGYTF

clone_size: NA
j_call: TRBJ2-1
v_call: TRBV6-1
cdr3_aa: CASSELLLEQFF

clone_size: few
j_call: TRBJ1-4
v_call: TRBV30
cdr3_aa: CAFAPEWGLGNEKLFF

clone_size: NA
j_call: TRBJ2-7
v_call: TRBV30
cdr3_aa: CAWRGLAAIEQYF

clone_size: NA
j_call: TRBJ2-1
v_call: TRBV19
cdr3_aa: CASSPWPLNEQFF

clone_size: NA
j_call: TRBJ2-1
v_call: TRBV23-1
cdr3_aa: CASRQDSYNEQFF

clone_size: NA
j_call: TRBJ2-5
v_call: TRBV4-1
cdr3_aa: CASSRPGLAGGETQYF

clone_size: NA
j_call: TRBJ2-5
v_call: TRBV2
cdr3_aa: CASSGTNQETQYF

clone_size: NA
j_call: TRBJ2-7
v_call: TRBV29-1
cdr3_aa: CSVVGMGLVSSEQYF

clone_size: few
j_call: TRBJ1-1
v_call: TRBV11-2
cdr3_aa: CASSSTGTGGITEAFF

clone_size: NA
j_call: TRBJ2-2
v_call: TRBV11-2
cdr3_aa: CASSLDGGTGELFF